This T cell receptor (beta chain) was profiled in a study of T cell changes during pregnancy in multiple sclerosis. Profiled with immunoSEQ multiplex PCR; TCRdb holds only in-frame clones, not every one. The sample holds approximately 9,100 clones, more than 75% seen once. Sequencing was performed on CD8+ T cells from peripheral blood mononuclear cells, taken in the first trimester of pregnancy. The source of this sequence is a female donor in good health, enrolled as a control in a pregnancy study.

The CDR3 region is CASSSEGRQGYTEAFF. The CDR3 nucleotides are TGTGCCAGCAGCTCGGAGGGAAGACAGGGGTACACTGAAGCTTTCTTT. The genes are TRBV7-8 and TRBJ1-1; 8 bases line up with TRBD1. Germline CDR1 and CDR2: SGHVS and FQNEAQ. With V trimmed by 4 bases and J by 3 bases, 10 bases remained unmatched. This CDR3 has 16 amino acids. Looking up the rest from reference TRBV7-8 and TRBJ1-1 gives the full variable domain: GAGVSQSPRYKVAKRGQDVALRCDPISGHVSLFWYQQALGQGPEFLTYFQNEAQLDKSGLPSDRFFAERPEGSVSTLKIQRTQQEDSAVYLCASSSEGRQGYTEAFFGQGTRLTVV.